This T cell receptor (beta chain) was retrieved from a study of human T cells and chemical hapten exposure (dated by TCRdb to the early 2020s). Study-wide context: For sensitization, 2% DPC in acetone was applied to a roughly 2 cm by roughly 2 cm area of upper inner arm skin. Throughout the study period of roughly 24 weeks, patients also received therapeutic DPC doses to the scalp every week. Patch testing on the upper back used Finn chambers containing 0.01% DPC, with scoring done after 6 days according to International Contact Dermatitis Research Group standards. The mostly female patient cohort included alopecia areata with under or over 50% scalp involvement, alopecia totalis and alopecia universalis. The libraries were sequenced as a pool, and the TCR yield per sample differed mostly because of small variations in library volumes within the pool. This study followed changes in the peripheral blood TCR repertoire in vivo during primary and secondary sensitization of alopecia patients to the hapten diphenylcyclopropenone (DPC). Patient blood was sampled pre-sensitization (week 0) and at 2, 6 and about 24 weeks after DPC sensitization. Some 29 alopecia patients provided blood for TCR sequencing at one to four time points (pre-sensitization, 2, 6 and 24 weeks).

Overall study results and their limits: DPC sensitization did not change how many TCRs were above 1 in 1000 frequency, and no evidence was found of alterations in global repertoire structure. Patch test score was positively correlated with the number of PT1 expanded TCRs, with significance at thresholds 8, 16 and 32 but not at 4. Because all patients had alopecia, a presumed autoimmune disease, the immune response of the patients might differ from that of healthy individuals. Repeated subsampling changed both the strength of the expansion versus patch-test correlation and the threshold at which the correlation became significant. Compared with pre-sensitization or healthy control sets, expanded TCRs formed significantly more large CDR3 similarity clusters, which is consistent with antigen-driven responses.

A word on this clonotype: Its antigen is not yet known. No base quality information exists; no much larger clone differs at one position.

Reading from cysteine to valine, the CDR3 counts 14 amino acids. Only the CDR3 part of the read is kept: 42 bases, read in frame from the first base. The germline V gene supplies CDR1 MNHNS and CDR2 SASEGT. Germline trimming: 6 bases from V, 1 base from J; junction bases outside gene matches: 6. The library was generated by RACE. TCRdb records NextSeq 500 as the sequencer. During library preparation, unique molecular identifiers were attached to individual cDNA molecules so that TCRs could be counted in a quantitative, reproducible way. Each blood RNA sample was used to sequence both TCR alpha and TCR beta chains. The study's own analysis went as follows. A median of roughly 98,000 TCRs per sample was observed, with a range of about 20,000 to 750,000. V, J and CDR3 annotation of the TCR reads was performed with the Decombinator software suite. Every sample was subsampled to the same number of TCRs (28,000) for the PS versus PT1 abundance plots. TCRs were defined as expanded if absent before sensitization and observed at least eight times at the 2-week time point. Through fastp at Q25 and MiXCR, TCRdb rebuilt clones from the public reads, retaining in-frame beta chains. Merged by CDR3 protein, the rows form single entries marked with the most common genes and DNA. Clone size and V and J calls follow TCRdb, not the original study. In this sample the table shows fewer than 350,000 distinct CDR3 sequences, 7.5% to 9% of which occur a single time. The ten largest account for more than 0.95% of the sample.

The sample's time point label, decoded: pre-sensitization, week 0. The treatment or condition label of this sample denotes: therapeutic diphenylcyclopropenone sensitization with weekly scalp DPC. Blood at each patch-test visit was drawn before the patch test was applied. Patients were considered eligible if aged 18 to 70, diagnosed with alopecia and deemed suitable for DPC therapy, and patients were excluded if pregnant. Total RNA was isolated from unfractionated whole blood collected in Tempus Blood RNA tubes. The sample here was whole blood, taken in connection with sensitization to the hapten diphenylcyclopropenone (DPC). Recombination connected TRBV6-1 to TRBJ2-7; 7 bases in the middle match TRBD1. The receptor was derived from a man in his late teens or twenties with alopecia areata. Some clones in this sample may be carry-over from other donors' samples. The bases read TGTGCCAGCAGCAACCCGACAGGGTCCTACGAGCAGTACGTC. It is translated as CASSNPTGSYEQYV.